This is a list of T cell receptor beta chains from one sample in a study of T cell responses to AZD1222 COVID-19 vaccine. Clones were sequenced by immunoSEQ multiplex PCR, and TCRdb holds only the in-frame ones, with some missing. The sample carries approximately 92,000 clones, approximately 90% recorded once. The material sequenced was peripheral blood, taken on day 0 of AZD1222 vaccination. All receptors come from an adult in good health. Both conserved end residues are part of each CDR3. The D gene is left open where the match is weak. A row's size may be missing; if present it is once, few, many or a size class.

j_call | clone_size | v_call | cdr3_length | d_call | cdr3_nt | cdr3_aa
TRBJ2-2 | - | TRBV7-8 | 17 | - | TGTGCCAGCAGCTTAGAAGGGGGGCAGGGGGACACCGGGGAGCTGTTTTTT | CASSLEGGQGDTGELFF
TRBJ2-5 | once | TRBV4-3 | 18 | TRBD2 | TGCGCCAGCAGCCACGGGACTAGCGGGGCCCCGTACCAAGAGACCCAGTACTTC | CASSHGTSGAPYQETQYF
TRBJ1-5 | medium-sized | TRBV30 | 14 | - | TGTGCCTGGAGTCGGACGGATAGCAATCAGCCCCAGCATTTT | CAWSRTDSNQPQHF
TRBJ1-5 | - | TRBV6-1 | 13 | TRBD1 | TGTGCCAGCAGTGACAGGGGGCATCAGCCCCAGCATTTT | CASSDRGHQPQHF
TRBJ1-2 | - | TRBV19 | 15 | - | TGTGCCAGTAGTATCCGAGGCAGGGGAGGAGAGGGCTACACCTTC | CASSIRGRGGEGYTF
TRBJ1-2 | - | TRBV27 | 15 | - | TGTGCCAGCAGGGGGGGAACCCCCTCTAAGGGTGGCTACACCTTC | CASRGGTPSKGGYTF
TRBJ2-5 | - | TRBV5-1 | 14 | - | TGCGCCAGCAGCACGTTACAGGGAAGAGAGACCCAGTACTTC | CASSTLQGRETQYF
TRBJ2-1 | - | TRBV14 | 14 | - | TGTGCCAGCAGCCAAGAAACGGTTTACAATGAGCAGTTCTTC | CASSQETVYNEQFF
TRBJ1-1 | - | TRBV6-1 | 16 | TRBD1 | TGTGCCAGCAGTGAAGCGCTTGGGACAGGGAGCACTGAAGCTTTCTTT | CASSEALGTGSTEAFF
TRBJ1-5 | - | TRBV19 | 13 | - | TGTGCCAGTAGACTCCTTGAGGGCCAGCCCCAGCATTTT | CASRLLEGQPQHF
TRBJ2-7 | - | TRBV4-3 | 15 | - | TGCGCCAGCAGCCAAGATTACAACGGCAACTACGAGCAGTACTTC | CASSQDYNGNYEQYF
TRBJ1-5 | - | TRBV30 | 13 | - | TGTGCCTGGAGTAGACAGCCGAATCAGCCCCAGCATTTT | CAWSRQPNQPQHF
TRBJ1-3 | - | TRBV18 | 15 | - | TGTGCCAGCTCACCATCGGCAGCTACTGGAAACACCATATATTTT | CASSPSAATGNTIYF
TRBJ2-3 | - | TRBV7-9 | 15 | - | TGTGCCAGCAGCGGCGAAGCGGTCTTGGCAGATACGCAGTATTTT | CASSGEAVLADTQYF
TRBJ1-1 | - | TRBV4-3 | 17 | - | TGCGCCAGCAGCCAAGACGTCAGGAAAAAGGGGAACACTGAAGCTTTCTTT | CASSQDVRKKGNTEAFF
TRBJ2-5 | - | TRBV5-6 | 13 | - | TGTGCCAGCAGCTCGGAGACTAGACCGACCCAGTACTTC | CASSSETRPTQYF